This record concerns one TCR beta chain sequence. The data were obtained in a study of cytomegalovirus exposure and HLA in healthy donors. Here immunoSEQ multiplex PCR was the method, and the copy in TCRdb shows in-frame clones only, minus some. The data contain about 50,000 clones, roughly 93% of them singletons. CDR1 is SGHAT, CDR2 FQNNGV, per germline. This CDR3 has 15 residues. Germline trimming cut 3 bases from V and 6 bases from J; bases unmatched to any gene: 5. This sequence originates from a woman aged 18-29 years in good health and CMV-seropositive. Sequences were obtained from PBMCs. This sequence joins TRBV11-2 and TRBJ1-6, with 7 positions matching TRBD1. The CDR3 sequence: CASSFEGQVNSPLHF. CDR3 DNA: TGTGCCAGCAGCTTTGAAGGACAGGTTAATTCACCCCTCCACTTT.